One and the same sample provided the 17 T cell receptor beta chains below, sequenced in a study of T cell changes during pregnancy in multiple sclerosis. The data were produced by immunoSEQ multiplex PCR, yet TCRdb's version contains in-frame clones alone and is incomplete. The repertoire holds 29,000 or so clones, more than 90% seen once, with around 5.4% in the top ten. The specimen was CD8+ T cells from peripheral blood mononuclear cells, collected before pregnancy. The source of these receptors is a female donor with multiple sclerosis, enrolled in a pregnancy study.

The chain has TRBV30 and TRBJ2-7; possible D gene TRBD1, 5 bases. Deletions cut 2 bases from V and 6 bases from J, with 17 bases between. Germline V gives CDR1 GTSNPN, CDR2 SVGIG (reference sequence). The CDR3 extends over 14 amino acids. The CDR3 spells CAWSLVRGSREQYF. The CDR3 DNA sequence: TGTGCCTGGAGTTTGGTTAGGGGTTCGCGCGAGCAGTACTTC.

This chain joins TRBV4-3 and TRBJ1-1; possibly TRBD1 for D (5 bases). Trimming cost V 0 bases and J 4 bases, with 9 bases left between them. Germline-derived CDR1 and CDR2 are LGHNA and YSLEER. This CDR3 has 14 amino acids. The CDR3 DNA is TGCGCCAGCAGCCAAGAGCAGGGAGGCACTGAAGCTTTCTTT. Protein product: CASSQEQGGTEAFF.

V gene TRBV25-1 combines with J gene TRBJ2-5, with 8 nucleotides matching TRBD1. Germline CDR1 and CDR2: MGHDK and SYGVNS. The ends lost 1 base at V and 4 bases at J; junction bases unmatched: 11. The CDR3 is 17 residues long. In DNA, the CDR3 is TGTGCCAGCAGTGAATCTTGGACAGGGAAGGCTTTAGAGACCCAGTACTTC. Its translation: CASSESWTGKALETQYF.

This chain uses TRBV4-3 with TRBJ1-4, with TRBD1 identical over 11 bases. The CDR3 length is 15 residues. V dropped 4 bases and J dropped 6; count of bases not matched to a gene: 4. The V gene's germline CDR1 is LGHNA and CDR2 YSLEER. CDR3: CASSRMGQGDEKLFF. The DNA of the CDR3 is TGCGCCAGCAGCCGGATGGGACAGGGGGATGAAAAACTGTTTTTT.

This chain links TRBV6-1 with TRBJ1-1; D might be TRBD1 (5 bases). Germline V lookup: CDR1 MNHNS, CDR2 SASEGT. V was clipped by 3 bases and J by 4 bases, with 15 bases between them. CDR3 length equals 15 residues. The CDR3: CASSDRVGGVTEAFF. CDR3 DNA sequence: TGTGCCAGCAGTGACAGAGTCGGGGGAGTCACTGAAGCTTTCTTT.

This sequence joins TRBV4-1 and TRBJ2-2, with D unclear. The CDR3 sequence is 12 residues long. CDR1 is MGHRA, CDR2 YSYEKL, per germline. Trimming pared 8 bases from V and 3 bases from J, leaving 7 bases between. The CDR3 here is CASLRDTGELFF. The CDR3 DNA sequence: TGCGCCAGCCTCCGGGACACCGGGGAGCTGTTTTTT.

The chain couples TRBV18 to TRBJ2-1; unclear D gene. Germline lookup yields CDR1 KGHSH and CDR2 LQKENI. The CDR3 is 17 residues long. V lost 3 bases, J lost 3 bases, and 18 bases lay in between. CDR3 loop: CASSPSEFNRFYNEQFF. The CDR3 DNA reads TGTGCCAGCTCACCGTCGGAGTTTAACCGATTCTACAATGAGCAGTTCTTC.

A remark on this clone: At one of its ends the junction is not consistent with the germline gene, which may arise from a read error. The genes are TRBV11-2 and TRBJ1-1; 7 bases match TRBD1. The CDR3 consists of 12 residues. Germline V gives CDR1 SGHAT, CDR2 FQNNGV. The CDR3 loop is CASILGGTKAFF. CDR3 sequence (DNA): TGTGCCAGCATCCTAGGGGGCACTAAAGCTTTCTTT.

This rearrangement joins TRBV6-1 to TRBJ2-7; D is undetermined. V was trimmed by 6 bases and J by 2 bases, leaving 11 bases between them. Per the germline V gene, CDR1 is MNHNS and CDR2 is SASEGT. The CDR3 loop spans 13 amino acids. CDR3 loop: CASSPDTAYEQYF. Here the CDR3 DNA reads TGTGCCAGCAGCCCAGACACCGCCTACGAGCAGTACTTC.

The chain employs TRBV12-5 and TRBJ2-7; maybe TRBD2 (5 bases). Trimming pared 5 bases from V and 0 bases from J, leaving 8 bases between. The germline V gene has CDR1 LGHNT and CDR2 FRNRAP. CDR3 size: 13 residues. The CDR3: CASGPGISYEQYF. The CDR3, as DNA: TGTGCTAGTGGTCCCGGGATCTCCTACGAGCAGTACTTC.

In DNA form, the CDR3 reads TGTGCCAGCAGCCCGAGGTCGGGACAGATCATCCATGAGCAGTTCTTC. Its translation: CASSPRSGQIIHEQFF. This chain joins TRBV5-6 and TRBJ2-1; TRBD1 aligns across 7 bases. This CDR3 is 16 amino acids long. V trimming: 4 bases; J trimming: 8 bases; junction bases outside the gene matches: 15. CDR1 is SGHDT and CDR2 is YYEEEE in the germline V gene.

V is TRBV4-3 and J is TRBJ2-3; a weak D match, TRBD2 (6 bases). In germline, CDR1 is LGHNA, CDR2 YSLEER. V was clipped by 0 bases and J by 5 bases, with 12 bases between them. The CDR3 contains 15 residues. CDR3 amino acids: CASSQDDGGGDTQYF. CDR3 sequence (DNA): TGCGCCAGCAGCCAAGATGACGGGGGTGGAGATACGCAGTATTTT.

This CDR3 is CASSIAGAGNIQYF. In DNA form, the CDR3 reads TGTGCCAGTAGTATAGCGGGAGCTGGAAACATTCAGTACTTC. The rearrangement links TRBV19 to TRBJ2-4, with D perhaps matching TRBD2 (6 bases). CDR3 length: 14 residues. CDR1 and CDR2 (germline): LNHDA, SQIVND (reference sequence). The V and J ends lost 1 base and 6 bases respectively, with 10 bases between them.

The chain uses TRBV4-3 and TRBJ2-1; D may be TRBD2 (6 bases). V lost 0 bases to trimming and J lost 6 bases, with 15 bases between them. This CDR3 is built from 16 residues. Germline V gene lookup returns CDR1 LGHNA and CDR2 YSLEER. CDR3 sequence (DNA): TGCGCCAGCAGCCAAGATATGGGGCTGGAGGGCAATGAGCAGTTCTTC. Protein product: CASSQDMGLEGNEQFF.

This clone was observed a few times. The sample holds other DNA sequences that translate to the same CDR3. This rearrangement joins TRBV9 to TRBJ2-6; no clear D. The CDR3 consists of 12 residues. V dropped 5 bases and J dropped 6 bases, with 6 bases sitting between them. Germline-derived CDR1 and CDR2 are SGDLS and YYNGEE. The CDR3 loop reads CASRAEANVLTF. The DNA of the CDR3 is TGTGCCAGCAGGGCAGAGGCCAACGTCCTGACTTTC.

This rearrangement joins TRBV27 to TRBJ2-3; no clear D gene. The CDR3 loop spans 14 amino acids. V was trimmed by 4 bases and J by 0 bases, leaving 8 bases between them. Germline V CDR1 and CDR2: MNHEY, SMNVEV (reference sequence). The chain's CDR3 is CASSSPTSTDTQYF. As DNA, the CDR3 is TGTGCCAGCAGTTCTCCTACTAGCACAGATACGCAGTATTTT.

V is TRBV13 and J is TRBJ2-7, with a weak D call TRBD1 (5 bases). V lost 5 bases to trimming and J lost 3 bases, with 8 bases between them. Germline CDR1 and CDR2: PRHDT and FYEKMQ (reference sequence). The CDR3 extends over 12 amino acids. This chain's CDR3 is CASSRQGYEQYF. The CDR3 DNA is TGTGCCAGCAGCCGGCAGGGCTACGAGCAGTACTTC.